Described below is a single TCR beta chain sequence and its context. Its target is not known. The data stem from a study of shared clonotypes between healthy human individuals. As defined, naive CD8 cells were CD45RO-negative and positively selected for CCR7, with terminally differentiated effector memory CD45RA+ cells excluded. Recent acute infections and vaccinations were absent in the healthy HIV-negative adult donors. V lost 11 bases and J 8 bases, leaving 16 bases between the germline ends. CDR1 and CDR2 from the germline V gene are SNHLY and FYNNEI. The CDR3 sequence is 12 residues long. Whole-study findings and limits: Few donors limited the genetic and exposure-history diversity represented.

Measured with immunoSEQ multiplex PCR; TCRdb has only the in-frame clones, and not every one. The table includes around 550,000 clones, about 95% detected once. The chain recombines TRBV2 with TRBJ1-3, with D unclear. This TCR derives from a woman aged 30 to 39 in good health. The source material was naive CD8+ T cells sorted from blood. CDR3 DNA: TGTGCCGCGGCCCGGATGAGCGACACCATATATTTT. Amino acids: CAAARMSDTIYF.